This T cell receptor beta chain was sequenced during a study of CXCR3-negative and CXCR3-positive naive CD8 T cells. The length of the CDR3 is 14 residues. Germline V gives CDR1 SNHLY, CDR2 FYNNEI. Sorting yielded triplicates of 300,000 cells for each CD8+ T cell subset. Naive CD8+ T cells showed a CD45RO-CCR7+CD27+CD95- phenotype. Regarding the study as a whole: Relative to CXCR3-negative naive cells, CXCR3-positive naive cells had more hydrophobic TRB CDR3s. Diversity proved comparably high across both naive subsets and much lower in memory CD8+ cells. CXCR3-negative and CXCR3-positive naive cells shared comparable TRBV-TRBJ usage, but memory cells did not.

Points on this clonotype: Its target is not known.

In preparing the TRB cDNA libraries, 5' RACE with UMI labels was used. TCRdb re-called the 5' RACE reads; one entry per CDR3 protein, DNA not given. Its table records roughly 130,000 distinct CDR3 sequences. Sequences were obtained from naive CXCR3+ CD8+ T cells from blood. This sample's subset: CD45RO-CCR7+CD27+CD95- naive CD8+ T cells expressing CXCR3 (TNR3+). The V gene is TRBV2, the J gene TRBJ2-1; TCRdb proposes TRBD2, but this gene call is untestable without DNA. The TCR was taken from a human donor in good health. Some clones in this sample may be carry-over from other donors' samples. CDR3 in amino acids: CASSEDAVRGEQFF.